This TCR beta chain was found in a study of cytomegalovirus exposure and HLA in healthy donors (dated by TCRdb to the late 2010s). As for the study more broadly: According to an earlier analysis of 550 to 700 of the donors, roughly 180 million T cells yielded roughly 110 million unique TCR beta sequences and about 300 Gb of sequence data. Roughly 290 gigabases of sequencing data and 91 million or so unique TCR sequences made up an early release that covered about 640 HLA-typed donors. Among the approximately 400 genotyped donors, 81% belonged to the genetic ancestry cluster associated with self-reported Caucasian donors. The aim of the study was to test whether cataloging public T cell receptors could identify signatures of past pathogen exposure. The T cell repertoires of 670 or so subjects were profiled by immunosequencing and related to cytomegalovirus serostatus. A separate validation cohort of about 110 different subjects was used in addition to the approximately 700-subject first cohort. The study combined high-throughput TCR immunosequencing, statistical association of individual TCRs with disease status, and machine learning to predict cytomegalovirus infection status. A later analysis re-analyzed previously published TCR beta repertoires from 650 to 800 donors and added high-resolution HLA genotyping to study TCR occurrence patterns. In the later analysis, no new phenotypic data were used to find candidate immune exposures; instead, reliance was placed on TCR beta sequences and their occurrence across donors. An earlier analysis of nearly 600 of the donors applied high-throughput TCR beta sequencing to assess whether each TCR beta V gene segment acted as functional or pseudogenic. Donor age, sex, ethnicity and CMV serostatus were compiled together with the repertoire data. A later genetic analysis took genome-wide SNP genotypes for about 55% of the 666 donors and used that subset as a discovery cohort. All discovery cohort repertoires had been generated on a single sequencing platform. Class I and class II HLA loci were covered by the typing at four-digit resolution. The number of donors typed differed by locus, with about 629-630 for A, B, C, DRB1 and DQB1, around 520 for DQA1, 600 to 610 for DPA1, and some 450 for DPB1. Because of strong linkage in the cohort, five DR-DQ haplotypes were treated as single units for association and clustering. Across about 380 genotyped donors of the cohort, an average of roughly 200,000 unique TCR beta nucleotide sequences per donor were sequenced, and roughly 20% of those sequences were non-productive.

To prepare the library, the immunoSEQ multiplex PCR assay was applied. A mixture of 60 forward primers for TCR Vbeta segments and 13 reverse primers for TCR Jbeta segments was used in the multiplex PCR. The CDR3 region of rearranged TCR beta genes was amplified from genomic DNA by a multiplex PCR assay. On the Illumina HiSeq System, the amplified TCR beta libraries were sequenced as 87-base-pair reads. As for the original processing: A later analysis tallied 70 million to 100 million unique TCR beta chains across the 666 repertoires, and roughly 11 million of those chains were shared by two or more donors. A nearest-neighbor algorithm error-corrected the raw reads and collapsed the reads into unique sequences, merging closely related sequences to remove PCR and sequencing errors. Alignment of CDR3 sequences to IMGT reference sequences was used to assign V, D and J gene segments. For a sequence to be retained, a match of at least six nucleotides was required to both a V gene segment and a J gene segment. Rearrangements were called productive when the CDR3 lacked stop codons and stayed in frame with V and J; all others were non-productive. CDR3 was defined according to IMGT convention as the region running from the second conserved V-encoded cysteine to the conserved J-encoded phenylalanine. Sequences without an unambiguous match to a single V gene segment were excluded from the earlier analysis of approximately 600 of the donors. In an earlier analysis of several hundred of the donors, a V segment was called functional when productive rearrangements were above 56.7%, and segregating when the standard deviation between donors exceeded 5%. To diagnose cytomegalovirus status from the catalog of TCR beta chain sequences, a statistical classification framework was built. V and J gene assignment, in a later analysis, came from comparing TCR nucleotide sequences with IMGT/GENE-DB human TR gene sequences. A later analysis assigned CDR3 sequences and most-parsimonious VDJ recombination scenarios with the TCRdist pipeline. In a later analysis, every TCR beta chain was defined by the combination of its CDR3 amino acid sequence and its V-gene family, and reads without a unique V-gene family were dropped. To address suspected cross-contamination and a sequencing artifact, a later analysis removed over 500 highly shared, low-generation-probability nucleotide sequences. A later analysis calculated a clonal expansion index for each public chain from normalized within-repertoire ranks of inferred template counts. In a later analysis, generation probabilities were computed using a VDJ recombination model fitted to out-of-frame rearrangements, and the results were checked against IGoR. In a later analysis, TCR-TCR, TCR-HLA and TCR-CMV co-occurrence was scored with hypergeometric tests, and a repertoire-size bias correction was applied to TCR pairs. To estimate false discovery rates, a later analysis permuted the HLA or CMV assignments 20 times. In a later analysis, co-occurring TCRs were grouped using DBSCAN, with TCRdist sequence similarity added in when clustering inside HLA-allele-positive subsets. For co-occurrence clustering, repertoires with fewer than 30,000 or more than 120,000 public chains were excluded, along with four or five repertoires with anomalous nucleotide sharing. TCRdb mirrors the immuneACCESS table, restricted to in-frame sequences. Some clones are absent from its copies; in checked studies, under half trace to an unresolved V gene, and the reason for the others is unknown. That table is the source of V, J and clone size, and D and trimming were worked out from the DNA. Here the sample has roughly 100,000 clones; under 85% occur a single time. Approximately 4% of the sample is held by the ten biggest clonotypes.

A remark on this clone: It lacks a known antigen. Base qualities were left out, and no much larger clone turns up one base away.

Counted from cysteine to phenylalanine, this CDR3 has 14 amino acids. CDR3 DNA only is kept here, 42 bases in frame from base 1. V lost 6 bases and J lost 5 bases, and the count of bases not matched to a germline gene is 7. The germline V gene encodes CDR1 SNHLY and CDR2 FYNNEI. The investigation overall reported the following: A later genetic analysis associated a missense DCLRE1C variant with V-gene and J-gene trimming of TCR beta chains, and an independent cohort replicated the association. In a later analysis, TCR association rates were found to vary across HLA loci, with the most associated TCRs seen for DRB1 alleles and the fewest for HLA-C alleles. When HLA alleles, especially DR and DQ, strongly co-occurred, attributing TCR associations to individual alleles was difficult. In a later analysis, over 15,000 TCR beta sequences were associated with specific HLA alleles at a false discovery rate of 0.05. Because the 87-base-pair reads could not distinguish some IMGT-functional V segments, including TRBV6-2 and TRBV6-3, those segments were excluded. In a later genetic analysis, fewer N-insertions in productive TCRs were reported among donors in an Asian-associated ancestry cluster than the roughly 700-donor mean. Presence/absence analyses assumed roughly uniform sequencing depth across donors, an assumption that may not hold. Compared with equally common non-associated chains, HLA-associated TCR beta chains in a later analysis were more clonally expanded and had lower generation probabilities. In a later analysis, most CMV-associated TCR beta chains were found to appear HLA-restricted, with HLA associations seemingly driven largely by CMV exposure. Roughly 15 rarely observed V segments, including chromosome 9 orphons, were excluded from the earlier analysis of some 590 of the donors because counts were too low. In vitro tests confirmed that a few of the cytomegalovirus-associated TCR beta chains recognize cytomegalovirus antigens. Correlated functional status among segregating V segments might reflect linkage disequilibrium, but an unknown experimental factor could not be ruled out. A cluster of highly shared sequence variants was judged likely to be a technical artifact of the sequencing pipeline. The only immune exposure information available for the cohort was CMV serostatus. HLA typing was unavailable for some donors at each locus, so association tests used only the typed subset. Only TCR beta chains were sequenced in this cohort, and the absence of alpha or paired-chain data limited detectable features. The study listed approximately 160 TCR beta chains as associated with cytomegalovirus. A further reported finding was that TCR beta sequences accurately predicted the HLA-A and HLA-B alleles for most subjects in the first cohort. The classifier was reported to diagnose cytomegalovirus status with high specificity and sensitivity in both the original and validation cohorts. Across donors, most TCR sequences were observed very rarely, whereas some public TCRs were present in many individuals. Several of the top co-occurrence clusters appeared to be linked to parvovirus B19, influenza, CMV and Epstein-Barr virus, according to a later analysis. The authors suggested that the approach could potentially be extended to other disease states and immunological phenotypes. In an earlier analysis of several hundred of the donors, most TCR beta V segments were observed in productive rearrangements about 90% or about 30% of the time, broadly matching IMGT annotations.

The cohort comprised 666 healthy bone marrow donors. All cohort members were sampled while nominally healthy, although unrecorded immune exposures were likely present. The donor tested CMV seronegative and was one of the 352 seronegative cohort members. Every donor gave a peripheral blood sample, and the peripheral blood mononuclear cells from that sample were used for TCR beta sequencing. Genomic DNA extraction from the blood cell samples was performed with the Qiagen DNeasy Blood Extraction Kit. The TCR sequence derives from a man between 35 and 55 years old in good health and CMV-seronegative. Material: PBMCs. The rearranged segments are TRBV2 and TRBJ1-2, and 9 bases in between align with TRBD1. The DNA sequence reads TGTGCCAGCAGGACCGGGACAGGGCTGTATGGCTACACCTTC. Translated, this is CASRTGTGLYGYTF. Joined to the reference TRBV2 and TRBJ1-2 proteins, this CDR3 gives the full variable domain: EPEVTQTPSHQVTQMGQEVILRCVPISNHLYFYWYRQILGQKVEFLVSFYNNEISEKSEIFDDQFSVERPDGSNFTLKIRSTKLEDSAMYFCASRTGTGLYGYTFGSGTRLTVV.